Following are 23 T cell receptor beta chains from one sample sequenced in a study of blood T cell repertoires in COVID-19 (dated by TCRdb to between 2020 and 2021). Libraries came from the immunoSEQ multiplex PCR assay. TCRdb took this table from immuneACCESS and kept in-frame rearrangements with V and J called. Such tables lack part of the clones; where checked against another copy, unresolved V genes explain under half of the gap, and the rest is unexplained. This sample gives 310,000 or so clones in total; roughly 90% of them show up just once. The ten largest clones take up about 2% of the sample. The source material was peripheral blood. All receptors derive from a woman aged 50 to 60 who had recovered from COVID-19.

CDR3 protein: CASSTTQGDTQYF. The CDR3 DNA sequence: TGTGCCAGCAGCACAACACAGGGAGATACGCAGTATTTT. The rearrangement links TRBV9 to TRBJ2-3, with D possibly matching TRBD1 (6 bases). CDR1 is SGDLS, CDR2 YYNGEE, per germline. This CDR3 spans 13 amino acids. Trimming pared 4 bases from V and 5 bases from J, leaving 11 bases between.

V gene TRBV4-1 combines with J gene TRBJ1-1, with D possibly being TRBD1 (5 bases). Germline V CDR1 and CDR2: MGHRA, YSYEKL. Deletions cut 0 bases from V and 6 bases from J, with 11 bases between. The CDR3 runs to 14 residues. The CDR3 region is CASSQDSSGAEAFF. The CDR3 DNA is TGCGCCAGCAGCCAAGATAGCTCGGGGGCTGAAGCTTTCTTT.

V usage is TRBV28 and J usage is TRBJ2-3; tentative D call: TRBD1 (6 bases). Trimming pared 5 bases from V and 2 bases from J, leaving 14 bases between. Germline CDR1 reads MDHEN; CDR2 reads SYDVKM. The CDR3 is made up of 15 amino acids. The CDR3 DNA follows: TGTGCCAGCAGTCTCCGGGACATAATCACAGATACGCAGTATTTT. Translation gives CASSLRDIITDTQYF.

This clone was observed a single time. This chain uses TRBV29-1 with TRBJ1-1, with D possibly matching TRBD1 (6 bases). Trimming took 0 bases from V and 6 from J, leaving 14 bases between them. Germline CDR1 SQVTM, CDR2 ANQGSEA. The CDR3 has 14 amino acids. The CDR3 DNA follows: TGCAGCGTTGAAGAGGGCAGGGGAGCTTCTGAAGCTTTCTTT. Translated, it gives CSVEEGRGASEAFF.

The chain recombines TRBV9 with TRBJ1-1; maybe TRBD1 (5 bases). In germline, CDR1 is SGDLS, CDR2 YYNGEE. The V gene lost 2 bases and the J gene lost 0 bases, with 14 bases spanning the gap. The CDR3 totals 16 residues. The CDR3 DNA follows: TGTGCCAGCAGCGTCTCTCAAGGGGCATTGAACACTGAAGCTTTCTTT. Protein sequence: CASSVSQGALNTEAFF.

The rearrangement links TRBV6-5 to TRBJ2-7, with D tentatively TRBD1 (5 bases). V lost 0 bases and J 6 bases, leaving 12 bases between the germline ends. The germline V gene encodes CDR1 MNHEY and CDR2 SVGAGI. This CDR3 comprises 14 residues. CDR3 nucleotide sequence: TGTGCCAGCAGTTACTCGAACTTAGGGGCCGAGCAGTACTTC. Its protein is CASSYSNLGAEQYF.

This sequence joins TRBV10-3 and TRBJ2-3, with D maybe TRBD2 (6 bases). Trimming removed 6 bases from V and 5 bases from J, with 15 bases in between. Germline CDR1 and CDR2: ENHRY and SYGVKD. The length of the CDR3 is 14 residues. DNA of the CDR3: TGTGCCATCAGACCAGGGACTTCCCGAGATACGCAGTATTTT. Protein product: CAIRPGTSRDTQYF.

The genes are TRBV15 and TRBJ1-1; 7 positions agree with TRBD1. J gave up 11 bases and V 0 bases, and 3 bases lay outside the gene matches. The CDR3 sequence is 12 residues long. The germline V gene has CDR1 LNHNV and CDR2 YYDKDF (reference sequence). For the CDR3, the DNA is TGTGCCACCAGCAGAGACAGGGGGATGGCTTTCTTT. It codes for CATSRDRGMAFF.

The chain recombines TRBV29-1 with TRBJ2-6; D is perhaps TRBD1 (6 bases). This CDR3 is built from 16 residues. V shed 0 bases and J shed 4 bases, with 13 bases lying between them. Looked up from germline, CDR1 is SQVTM and CDR2 is ANQGSEA. CDR3 residues: CSVEDHQGWGANVLTF. CDR3 DNA: TGCAGCGTTGAAGATCACCAGGGGTGGGGGGCCAACGTCCTGACTTTC.

This clone appeared a few times. This chain uses TRBV7-2 with TRBJ1-1; 7 bases fit TRBD1. Germline-derived CDR1 and CDR2 are SGHTA and FQGNSA. The CDR3 covers 16 residues. Losses at the gene ends were 3 bases for V and 3 bases for J; bases not matched to a gene: 10. Written as DNA, the CDR3 is TGTGCCAGCAGCTTGGGTTCGGGGCAGGGGGACACTGAAGCTTTCTTT. Translating it yields CASSLGSGQGDTEAFF.

The chain uses TRBV11-2 and TRBJ1-2; perhaps TRBD1 as D (6 bases). Germline lookup yields CDR1 SGHAT and CDR2 FQNNGV. The CDR3 consists of 15 residues. V lost 5 bases and J lost 2, with 15 bases in between. The CDR3 DNA is TGTGCCAGCAGCCAAATCCCAGGGGTGAACTATGGCTACACCTTC. Translated, it gives CASSQIPGVNYGYTF.

This chain joins TRBV6-2 or TRBV6-3 and TRBJ1-1; no definite D call. CDR1 and CDR2 (germline): MNHEY, SVGEGT. Trimming took off 2 bases at V and 0 bases at J, with 10 bases between the two ends. CDR3 size: 15 residues. CDR3 in DNA: TGTGCCAGCAGTTACAACGGAGAAATGAACACTGAAGCTTTCTTT. This encodes CASSYNGEMNTEAFF.

A few counts support this clone. CDR3: CASSSYRNQPQHF. CDR3 bases: TGTGCCAGCAGTTCCTATCGCAATCAGCCCCAGCATTTT. The rearrangement links TRBV6-2 or TRBV6-3 to TRBJ1-5, with D unresolved. The CDR3 covers 13 residues. Germline loops: CDR1 MNHEY, CDR2 SVGEGT. V was cut by 4 bases and J by 2 bases, with 6 bases left in between.

V usage is TRBV27 and J usage is TRBJ2-3; 8 bases are shared with TRBD1. In germline, CDR1 is MNHEY, CDR2 SMNVEV (reference sequence). V lost 5 bases and J lost 3; bases outside the gene matches: 4. The CDR3 is 14 residues long. The CDR3 spells CASSRQGWTDTQYF. The CDR3 DNA follows: TGTGCCAGCAGTAGACAGGGGTGGACAGATACGCAGTATTTT.

V is TRBV2 and J is TRBJ2-7; 7 bases fit TRBD1. Looked up from germline, CDR1 is SNHLY and CDR2 is FYNNEI. The CDR3 covers 14 residues. Trimming removed 7 bases from V and 0 bases from J; junction bases left unmatched: 6. CDR3 DNA: TGTGCCAGCACCTTCGGACAGGTCTCCTACGAGCAGTACTTC. Translation gives CASTFGQVSYEQYF.

The V and J genes are TRBV28 and TRBJ1-1; 8 nucleotides match TRBD1. The CDR3 length is 16 residues. Germline assignment: CDR1 MDHEN and CDR2 SYDVKM. J lost 4 bases, V lost 6 bases, and 13 bases had no gene match. This chain's CDR3 is CASRTGEIPWATEAFF. CDR3 nucleotides: TGTGCCAGCAGGACAGGGGAAATACCCTGGGCCACTGAAGCTTTCTTT. The whole variable domain, filled in from reference TRBV28 and TRBJ1-1, reads DVKVTQSSRYLVKRTGEKVFLECVQDMDHENMFWYRQDPGLGLRLIYFSYDVKMKEKGDIPEGYSVSREKKERFSLILESASTNQTSMYLCASRTGEIPWATEAFFGQGTRLTVV.

This chain connects TRBV5-1 to TRBJ1-2; tentatively, D is TRBD1 (6 bases). V was pared by 6 bases and J by 8 bases, with 17 bases between. The CDR3 runs to 13 residues. CDR1 SGHRS and CDR2 YFSETQ come from the germline V gene. The CDR3 sequence is CASNAGGMSGYTF. CDR3 coding DNA: TGCGCCAGCAACGCGGGGGGCATGAGCGGCTACACCTTC.

This clone showed up just a few times. In DNA, the CDR3 is TGCGCCAGCAGCCTAACTAGAGGGCCCACTAATCTCTTCTCTGGAAACACCATATATTTT. Translated, it gives CASSLTRGPTNLFSGNTIYF. The rearrangement joins TRBV5-1 to TRBJ1-3, with no clear D. Trimming left V 4 bases short and J 0 bases short, with 26 bases between. The CDR3 consists of 20 residues. CDR1 and CDR2 from the germline V gene are SGHRS and YFSETQ.

The chain couples TRBV5-1 to TRBJ2-3; 7 bases are a match to TRBD1. Trimming cost V 3 bases and J 2 bases; bases outside gene matches: 6. CDR1 SGHRS and CDR2 YFSETQ come from the germline V gene. The CDR3 consists of 15 residues. The CDR3: CASSWRQGITDTQYF. As DNA, the CDR3 is TGCGCCAGCAGCTGGAGACAGGGTATCACAGATACGCAGTATTTT.

The V gene is TRBV28, the J gene TRBJ2-2, with D possibly being TRBD2 (6 bases). This CDR3 contains 14 residues. Germline loops: CDR1 MDHEN, CDR2 SYDVKM. V lost 5 bases to trimming and J lost 5 bases, with 12 bases between them. Here the CDR3 DNA reads TGTGCCAGCAGTCTCTTGGGGGGAACCGGGGAGCTGTTTTTT. Its translation is CASSLLGGTGELFF.

This sequence joins TRBV5-1 and TRBJ2-1, with D possibly TRBD1 on 5 matching bases. V shed 1 base and J shed 0 bases, with 11 bases lying between them. Germline V lookup: CDR1 SGHRS, CDR2 YFSETQ. The CDR3 sequence is 16 residues long. The CDR3 DNA is TGCGCCAGCAGCTTGACCCTAGGGGTCTCCTACAATGAGCAGTTCTTC. Translated: CASSLTLGVSYNEQFF.

The V and J genes are TRBV4-2 and TRBJ2-7; D possibly corresponds to TRBD2 (5 bases). The germline V and J ends were trimmed by 7 bases and 6 bases, with 16 bases remaining between them. Per germline, CDR1 LGHNA and CDR2 YNFKEQ. There are 13 residues in the CDR3. In DNA, the CDR3 is TGTGCCAGCACCCTCGGGGTCGGCCGCGAGCAGTACTTC. Amino acid sequence: CASTLGVGREQYF.

This rearrangement joins TRBV25-1 to TRBJ2-1; 9 bases are shared with TRBD1. Germline trimming cut 5 bases from V and 10 bases from J; bases unmatched to any gene: 6. The CDR3 consists of 13 residues. The germline V gene has CDR1 MGHDK and CDR2 SYGVNS. CDR3 residues: CASSLGQGGEQFF. The CDR3 bases are TGTGCCAGCAGTCTGGGACAGGGCGGAGAGCAGTTCTTC.